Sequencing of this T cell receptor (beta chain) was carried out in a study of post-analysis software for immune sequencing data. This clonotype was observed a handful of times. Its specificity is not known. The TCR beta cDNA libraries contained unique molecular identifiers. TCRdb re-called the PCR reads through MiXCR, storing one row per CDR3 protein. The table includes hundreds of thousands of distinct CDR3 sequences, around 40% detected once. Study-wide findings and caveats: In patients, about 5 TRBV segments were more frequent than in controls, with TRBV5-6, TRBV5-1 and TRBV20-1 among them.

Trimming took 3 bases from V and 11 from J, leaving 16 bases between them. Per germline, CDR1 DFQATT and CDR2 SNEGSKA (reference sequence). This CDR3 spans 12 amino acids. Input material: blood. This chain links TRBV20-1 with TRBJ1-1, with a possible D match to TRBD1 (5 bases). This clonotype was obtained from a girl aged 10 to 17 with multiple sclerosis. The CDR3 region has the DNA TGCAGTGCTAGGCTCCAGGGAGGAAGGGCTTTCTTT. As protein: CSARLQGGRAFF.